This T cell receptor beta chain was captured by sequencing in a study of T-cell memory formation after mild COVID-19. Turning to the study itself: Largely, TCR clusters stayed within a single donor.

Whole-study findings and limits: Cross-reactive memory apparently joined, as some responding clones appeared in pre-infection memory.

A note on this clonotype: Its antigen remains unknown.

This CDR3 has 15 amino acids. The germline gives CDR1 LGHNA, CDR2 YNFKEQ. The V gene end was trimmed by 4 bases and the J gene end by 2 bases; junction bases not matched to a gene: 8. Sample barcodes and UMIs were carried by the TCR alpha and TCR beta cDNA libraries that 5'RACE generated with constant-segment primers. Each CDR3 protein is one row after TCRdb ran MiXCR on the 5' RACE reads. The sample has approximately 350,000 distinct CDR3 sequences; under 15% are singletons. Sequencing used PBMCs or a T cell subset sorted from them (not recorded which). This sequence was found in a young man who had mild COVID-19 (a few samples of this study predate the infection). Cell type and time point are not known. J is TRBJ2-7 and V is TRBV4-2; 7 bases match TRBD1. CDR3 DNA: TGTGCCAGCAGCCCCCTACAGGGGTCGCCCTACGAGCAGTACTTC. Encoded protein: CASSPLQGSPYEQYF.